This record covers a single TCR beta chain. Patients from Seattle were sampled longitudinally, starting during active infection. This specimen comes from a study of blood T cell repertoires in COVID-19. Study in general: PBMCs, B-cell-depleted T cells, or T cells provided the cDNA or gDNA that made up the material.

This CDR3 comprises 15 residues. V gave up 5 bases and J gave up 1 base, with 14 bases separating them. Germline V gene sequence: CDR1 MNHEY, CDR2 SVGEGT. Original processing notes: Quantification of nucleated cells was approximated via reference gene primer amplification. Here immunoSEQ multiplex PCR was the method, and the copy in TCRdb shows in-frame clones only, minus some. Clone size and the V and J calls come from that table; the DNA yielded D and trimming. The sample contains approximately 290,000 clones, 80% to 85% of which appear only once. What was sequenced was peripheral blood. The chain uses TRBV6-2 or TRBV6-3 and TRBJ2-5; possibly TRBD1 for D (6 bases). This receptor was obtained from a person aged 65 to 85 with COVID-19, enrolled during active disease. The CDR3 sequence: CASSTGLLGQETQYF. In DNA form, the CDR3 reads TGTGCCAGCAGTACAGGGTTGTTAGGCCAAGAGACCCAGTACTTC.